These T cell receptor beta chains were read from a single sample in a study of blood T cells in healthy people across ages. TCRdb re-called the 5' RACE reads with MiXCR, one entry per CDR3 protein. The data show about 780,000 distinct CDR3 sequences, about 45% seen once. Sequencing was done on a sample of blood. The receptors derive from an elderly man in good health. CDR3s include the opening cysteine and the closing phenylalanine or tryptophan. The order of the fields is V gene, D gene, CDR3 protein. D genes are given only for firm matches.

>TRBV5-1|.
CASSSDGQPSADTQYF
>TRBV25-1|.
CASSYTDFQETQYF
>TRBV28|.
CASSLSPARDTQYF
>TRBV6-5|.
CASKDSWTDTQYF
>TRBV7-9|.
CASRRGPGNYNEQFF
>TRBV4-1|.
CASSQETSRQDTQYF
>TRBV14|TRBD2
CASSQERLAGGPYEQYF
>TRBV28|TRBD2
CASSLSAGLAYYNEQFF
>TRBV15|.
CATSRPGGFTDTQYF
>TRBV20-1|.
CSARVRAGTEAFF
>TRBV7-8|.
CASKRGMLGNEQFF
>TRBV7-2|.
CASSGYNVQFF
>TRBV12-3/TRBV12-4|TRBD2
CASRSSGGYNEQFF
>TRBV10-3|.
CAISVGTQNTGELFF
>TRBV24-1|TRBD2
CATLGSSGRARNEQFF
>TRBV12-3/TRBV12-4|.
CASSLMGTEAFF
>TRBV5-1|.
CASSWDPGEGSEQYF
>TRBV5-5|TRBD2
CASSRTSGTQGETQYF
>TRBV20-1|TRBD2
CSARDHAAGVGNEQFF
>TRBV7-9|TRBD2
CASSLTGTSAYYNEQFF
>TRBV28|TRBD1
CASSPRTGRVDEQFF
>TRBV7-2|.
CASSRTRGSDTQYF
>TRBV5-1|TRBD1
CASSRGQAMSKNIQYF
>TRBV11-2|TRBD2
CASSFSGRREDTQYF
>TRBV28|.
CASSVGPGAQPQHF
>TRBV24-1|TRBD2
CATRGLAGGSTDTQYF
>TRBV6-5|.
CASAAGAGVSYEQYF
>TRBV7-2|TRBD2
CASSLWASGIFETQYF
>TRBV10-3|TRBD1
CAGRDRVTDTQYF
>TRBV20-1|TRBD2
CSAHAGPGLAGDAYEQYF
>TRBV12-3/TRBV12-4|TRBD2
CASSIAGARGYEQYF
>TRBV12-3/TRBV12-4|.
CASSTQQRGYTF
>TRBV10-3|.
CAISEERQETQYF
>TRBV6-2/TRBV6-3|TRBD2
CASSDWTSEIYEQYF
>TRBV18|TRBD1
CASSPPTGQGIGTQYF
>TRBV5-1|.
CASSVGPWETQYF
>TRBV29-1|TRBD1
CSGNRGRDNEQFF